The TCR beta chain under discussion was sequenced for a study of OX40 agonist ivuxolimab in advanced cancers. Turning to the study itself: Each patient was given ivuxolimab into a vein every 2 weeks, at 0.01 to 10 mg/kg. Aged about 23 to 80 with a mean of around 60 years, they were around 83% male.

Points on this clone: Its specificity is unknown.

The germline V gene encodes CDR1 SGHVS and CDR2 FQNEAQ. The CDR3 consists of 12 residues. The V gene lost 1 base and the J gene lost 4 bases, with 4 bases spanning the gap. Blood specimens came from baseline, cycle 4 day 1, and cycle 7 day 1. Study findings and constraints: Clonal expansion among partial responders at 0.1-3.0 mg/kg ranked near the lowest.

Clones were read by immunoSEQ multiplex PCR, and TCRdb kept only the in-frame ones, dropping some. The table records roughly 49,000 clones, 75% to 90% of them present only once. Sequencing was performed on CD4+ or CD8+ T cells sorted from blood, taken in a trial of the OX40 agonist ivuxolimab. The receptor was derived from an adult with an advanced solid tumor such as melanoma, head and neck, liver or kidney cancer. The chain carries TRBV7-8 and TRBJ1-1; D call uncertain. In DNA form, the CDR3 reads TGTGCCAGCAGCTTAGGGTTCACTGAAGCTTTCTTT. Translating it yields CASSLGFTEAFF.